This T cell receptor (beta chain) was found in a study of T cell responses to AZD1222 COVID-19 vaccine. The ends were cut back, 1 base at V and 11 bases at J, with 9 bases in the middle. The CDR3 length is 13 residues. Using immunoSEQ multiplex PCR, the repertoire was profiled, and TCRdb retains in-frame clones only, with some absent. The table includes 140,000 to 150,000 clones, about 92% detected once. This sequence was found in an adult in good health. The chain has TRBV12-3 or TRBV12-4 and TRBJ1-6, with D unresolved. Here the sequenced sample was peripheral blood, taken on day 0 of AZD1222 vaccination. CDR3 in amino acids: CASSLVGRPPLHF. Written as DNA, the CDR3 is TGTGCCAGCAGTTTAGTAGGACGACCACCCCTCCACTTT.